The next 27 T cell receptor beta chains were all read from a single sample in a study of early T cells in non-severe SARS-CoV-2 infection. From the 5' RACE reads, TCRdb called clonotypes with MiXCR, one entry per CDR3 protein. The sample lists about 69,000 distinct CDR3 sequences; 10% to 15% were seen once. Sequencing was performed on whole blood. These receptors were taken from an adult who was a healthcare worker with PCR-confirmed SARS-CoV-2 infection or an uninfected control (not recorded which).

This clonotype was observed a few times. V and J are TRBV9 and TRBJ2-2; a possible D gene is TRBD2 (6 bases). Trimming shortened V by 0 bases and J by 5 bases, and 11 bases separated the two germline ends. Germline V gives CDR1 SGDLS, CDR2 YYNGEE. The CDR3 consists of 15 residues. For the CDR3, the DNA is TGTGCCAGCAGCGTAGGGAGGGTTGTAACCGGGGAGCTGTTTTTT. Residues: CASSVGRVVTGELFF.

Ten or more counts support this clonotype. The chain combines TRBV5-6 with TRBJ2-7; the D is unclear. V was cut by 2 bases and J by 2 bases, with 8 bases left in between. CDR1 and CDR2 from the germline V gene are SGHDT and YYEEEE. The CDR3 is 13 residues long. The CDR3 loop is CASSFVDPYEQYF. Written as DNA, the CDR3 is TGTGCCAGCAGCTTTGTAGACCCCTACGAGCAGTACTTC.

The J gene is TRBJ1-1, the V gene TRBV7-2; no reliable D call. The V gene's germline CDR1 is SGHTA and CDR2 FQGNSA. V shed 6 bases and J shed 6 bases, with 14 bases lying between them. This CDR3 contains 13 residues. This chain's CDR3 is CASRSGSLAEAFF. The DNA for the CDR3 is TGTGCCAGCAGAAGCGGGTCTCTAGCTGAAGCTTTCTTT.

This clonotype is judged medium-sized. The J gene is TRBJ2-5, the V gene TRBV29-1, with 9 positions matching TRBD1. The ends lost 6 bases at V and 7 bases at J; junction bases unmatched: 9. Per germline, CDR1 SQVTM and CDR2 ANQGSEA. The CDR3 contains 13 residues. The CDR3 region is CSVRTGDVGTQYF. As DNA, the CDR3 is TGCAGCGTACGGACAGGGGACGTGGGGACCCAGTACTTC.

This chain joins TRBV5-1 and TRBJ2-3; a possible D gene is TRBD2 (6 bases). The CDR3 extends over 14 amino acids. Germline CDR1 SGHRS, CDR2 YFSETQ. Trimming pared 4 bases from V and 2 bases from J, leaving 11 bases between. The CDR3 protein is CASSARTNTDTQYF. The CDR3 DNA reads as TGCGCCAGCAGCGCAAGGACTAACACAGATACGCAGTATTTT.

The sample holds many counts of this clonotype. V and J are TRBV13 and TRBJ2-1; 7 positions match TRBD2. The CDR3 loop spans 15 amino acids. CDR1 and CDR2 (germline): PRHDT, FYEKMQ (reference sequence). J was trimmed by 7 bases and V by 4 bases; bases with no gene match: 10. The CDR3 DNA reads as TGTGCCAGCAGCTCCCCGGGGGGAGGAAGGAATGAGCAGTTCTTC. As protein: CASSSPGGGRNEQFF.

CDR3 sequence reads: CASNKAFRGGTSTDTQYF. DNA for the CDR3: TGTGCCAGCAACAAAGCTTTTCGGGGGGGAACTAGCACAGATACGCAGTATTTT. The chain combines TRBV21-1 with TRBJ2-3; the table's D call, TRBD1, has no DNA check behind it. TRBV21-1 is listed as a pseudogene. The CDR3 contains 18 residues.

The V gene is TRBV29-1, the J gene TRBJ2-7; D is possibly TRBD1 (6 bases). The ends were cut back, 7 bases at V and 0 bases at J, with 10 bases in the middle. This CDR3 region has 12 residues. Germline V gene lookup returns CDR1 SQVTM and CDR2 ANQGSEA. For the CDR3, the DNA is TGCAGCGCAATGGACAGCTCCTACGAGCAGTACTTC. Protein sequence: CSAMDSSYEQYF.

On this clonotype: A much larger clone lies a single base off, so this may be a read error. The rearrangement links TRBV5-1 to TRBJ1-4; the D is unclear. This CDR3 has 15 amino acids. Germline V gene sequence: CDR1 SGHRS, CDR2 YFSETQ. The CDR3 bases are TGCGCCAGCAACTTGGACGGGAGACCTAATGAAAAACTGTTTTTT. As protein: CASNLDGRPNEKLFF.

This clonotype was counted at least ten times. The chain employs TRBV19 and TRBJ2-2; 9 nucleotides match TRBD1. V lost 8 bases to trimming and J lost 7 bases; unmatched junction nucleotides: 11. Germline-derived CDR1 and CDR2 are LNHDA and SQIVND (reference sequence). This CDR3 has 15 amino acids. The CDR3 loop is CASEGGTGFFGELFF. CDR3 bases: TGTGCCAGTGAGGGGGGGACAGGGTTTTTCGGGGAGCTGTTTTTT.

This clonotype was seen many times. The rearrangement joins TRBV27 to TRBJ2-3, with TRBD2 identical over 7 bases. Germline lookup yields CDR1 MNHEY and CDR2 SMNVEV (reference sequence). This CDR3 contains 15 residues. The J segment lost 5 bases and the V segment lost 4 bases, leaving 9 bases of the junction unmatched. CDR3: CASSSLAVVLDTQYF. The CDR3 DNA reads as TGTGCCAGCAGTTCGCTAGCGGTGGTGCTAGATACGCAGTATTTT.

This clonotype has ten or more counts. The gene calls are TRBV5-1 and TRBJ2-1; 10 bases are a match to TRBD2. Per germline, CDR1 SGHRS and CDR2 YFSETQ. V gave up 6 bases and J gave up 1 base; unmatched junction bases: 1. The CDR3 is made up of 14 amino acids. In nucleotides, the CDR3 is TGCGCCAGCATTAGCGGGGGGTCCTACAATGAGCAGTTCTTC. It yields the protein CASISGGSYNEQFF.

Concerning this clonotype itself: At one end, the junction sequence differs from germline, possibly due to a read error. This chain links TRBV3-1 with TRBJ2-7; D assignment may be TRBD1 or TRBD2 (6 bases each). CDR1 is LGHDT and CDR2 is YNNKEL in the germline V gene (reference sequence). The CDR3 length is 14 residues. The CDR3 sequence: CTSSQGGYLHEQYF. CDR3 in DNA: TGTACCAGCAGCCAAGGGGGGTACCTTCACGAGCAGTACTTC.

This clonotype was observed many times. The chain couples TRBV9 to TRBJ2-5, with D hard to call. This CDR3 comprises 13 residues. Germline CDR1 reads SGDLS; CDR2 reads YYNGEE. V lost 3 bases to trimming and J lost 3 bases, with 9 bases between them. CDR3 DNA sequence: TGTGCCAGCAGCGACGGACCCAAAGAGACCCAGTACTTC. This encodes CASSDGPKETQYF.

This clonotype was seen many times. V is TRBV5-6 and J is TRBJ2-3; unclear D gene. This CDR3 has 15 residues. V was trimmed by 0 bases and J by 3 bases, leaving 11 bases between them. Germline CDR1 SGHDT, CDR2 YYEEEE. The chain's CDR3 is CASSLGTLWTDTQYF. CDR3 nucleotide sequence: TGTGCCAGCAGCTTGGGGACGTTGTGGACAGATACGCAGTATTTT.

There are many counts of this clonotype. The chain recombines TRBV9 with TRBJ1-3, with D tentatively TRBD1 (5 bases). The CDR3 length is 16 residues. The ends were cut back, 2 bases at V and 1 base at J, with 13 bases in the middle. CDR1 is SGDLS, CDR2 YYNGEE, per germline. CDR3 sequence (DNA): TGTGCCAGCAGCGTTGACCCGCAGGGATCTGGAAACACCATATATTTT. Protein product: CASSVDPQGSGNTIYF.

The rearrangement links TRBV18 to TRBJ2-1; a weak D match, TRBD1 (5 bases). This CDR3 is 14 amino acids long. V dropped 9 bases and J dropped 3 bases, with 15 bases sitting between them. The germline V gene has CDR1 KGHSH and CDR2 LQKENI. CDR3 sequence reads: CASSESRVYNEQFF. CDR3 nucleotides: TGTGCCAGTTCCGAGTCCAGGGTCTACAATGAGCAGTTCTTC.

This clonotype was counted ten times or more. This chain joins TRBV7-2 and TRBJ1-2; D may be TRBD1 (5 bases). The CDR3 has 16 amino acids. The V and J ends lost 1 base and 2 bases respectively, with 14 bases between them. CDR1 and CDR2 from the germline V gene are SGHTA and FQGNSA. CDR3 residues: CASSLGAGSLNYGYTF. The CDR3 bases are TGTGCCAGCAGCTTAGGTGCAGGGTCCCTAAACTATGGCTACACCTTC.

The chain joins TRBV11-3 to TRBJ2-2, with D possibly being TRBD2 (6 bases). This CDR3 is built from 13 residues. In germline, CDR1 is SGHNT, CDR2 YENEEA. Trimming cost V 5 bases and J 4 bases, with 8 bases left between them. The CDR3 loop is CASSPGSTGELFF. DNA of the CDR3: TGTGCCAGCAGCCCCGGGAGCACCGGGGAGCTGTTTTTT. The whole variable domain, remainder taken from reference TRBV11-3 and TRBJ2-2, is EAGVVQSPRYKIIEKKQPVAFWCNPISGHNTLYWYLQNLGQGPELLIRYENEEAVDDSQLPKDRFSAERLKGVDSTLKIQPAELGDSAVYLCASSPGSTGELFFGEGSRLTVL.

By sample share, this clonotype is medium-sized. V and J are TRBV6-4 and TRBJ1-2; the D is unclear. This CDR3 has 13 residues. The V end was cut by 2 bases, the J end by 8 bases, with 12 bases between. The V gene's germline CDR1 is MRHNA and CDR2 SNTAGT. The CDR3: CASSDRDGEGYTF. The CDR3 nucleotides are TGTGCCAGCAGTGACAGGGATGGAGAAGGCTACACCTTC.

This chain joins TRBV24-1 and TRBJ2-1; 13 nucleotides line up with TRBD2. Trimming took 5 bases from V and 7 from J; bases not matched to a gene: 7. Germline CDR1 reads KGHDR; CDR2 reads SFDVKD. The CDR3 extends over 16 amino acids. CDR3 nucleotide sequence: TGTGCCACCAGTGCCCTAGGACTAGCGGGGGAGAATGAGCAGTTCTTC. Residues: CATSALGLAGENEQFF.

Ten or more counts support this clonotype. The rearrangement uses TRBV6-5 and TRBJ2-5; 7 nucleotides match TRBD1. After removal of 4 bases from V and 6 bases from J, the junction contained 8 bases not matched to a gene. CDR1 and CDR2 (germline): MNHEY, SVGAGI. The CDR3 has 14 amino acids. The CDR3 DNA sequence: TGTGCCAGCAGTTCCGACAGGGTTGTGCAGACCCAGTACTTC. Its protein is CASSSDRVVQTQYF.

In regard to this clonotype: One base away lies a much larger clone, so this may be a sequencing read error. This chain joins TRBV20-1 and TRBJ2-5; D is tentatively TRBD1 or TRBD2 (7 bases each). From germline, CDR1 is DFQATT and CDR2 SNEGSKA (reference sequence). The V end was cut by 5 bases, the J end by 5 bases, with 18 bases between. The CDR3 is 14 amino acids. DNA of the CDR3: TGCAGTGCTGGTTGGGCAGGGGGGGCTGAGACCCAGTACTTC. As protein: CSAGWAGGAETQYF.

This clonotype came up many times. This chain uses TRBV20-1 with TRBJ2-1, with 8 bases aligning to TRBD2. This CDR3 has 13 residues. From germline, CDR1 is DFQATT and CDR2 SNEGSKA (reference sequence). Losses at the gene ends were 5 bases for V and 10 bases for J; bases not matched to a gene: 10. In DNA form, the CDR3 reads TGCAGTGCTCACCTTAGCGGGAAAAGCGAGCAGTTCTTC. It translates to CSAHLSGKSEQFF.

This clonotype was recorded a few times. This chain uses TRBV29-1 with TRBJ1-1; 9 nucleotides align to TRBD1. The V and J ends lost 7 bases and 1 base, in that order; junction bases with no gene match: 4. The CDR3 contains 13 residues. From germline, CDR1 is SQVTM and CDR2 ANQGSEA. The CDR3 DNA sequence: TGCAGCGCAAACAGGGGGCGGAACACTGAAGCTTTCTTT. This translates into CSANRGRNTEAFF.

This clonotype was counted ten times or more. This rearrangement joins TRBV11-2 to TRBJ2-1, with TRBD1 matching 7 bases. There are 19 residues in the CDR3. Germline CDR1 and CDR2: SGHAT and FQNNGV. After removal of 2 bases from V and 6 bases from J, the junction contained 19 bases not matched to a gene. The CDR3 spells CASSLTLYTGQEPLNEQFF. The CDR3 DNA sequence: TGTGCCAGCAGCTTAACTCTCTATACCGGACAGGAGCCCCTCAATGAGCAGTTCTTC. Based on the CDR3 plus reference TRBV11-2 and TRBJ2-1, the full variable domain is EAGVAQSPRYKIIEKRQSVAFWCNPISGHATLYWYQQILGQGPKLLIQFQNNGVVDDSQLPKDRFSAERLKGVDSTLKIQPAKLEDSAVYLCASSLTLYTGQEPLNEQFFGPGTRLTVL.

The chain links TRBV5-1 to TRBJ2-1; possible D gene TRBD1, 5 bases. The ends were cut back, 1 base at V and 9 bases at J, with 11 bases in the middle. The CDR3 totals 13 residues. Per germline, CDR1 SGHRS and CDR2 YFSETQ. In DNA form, the CDR3 reads TGCGCCAGCAGCTTGAGGGGTTTGGGTGAGCAGTTCTTC. Translation: CASSLRGLGEQFF.